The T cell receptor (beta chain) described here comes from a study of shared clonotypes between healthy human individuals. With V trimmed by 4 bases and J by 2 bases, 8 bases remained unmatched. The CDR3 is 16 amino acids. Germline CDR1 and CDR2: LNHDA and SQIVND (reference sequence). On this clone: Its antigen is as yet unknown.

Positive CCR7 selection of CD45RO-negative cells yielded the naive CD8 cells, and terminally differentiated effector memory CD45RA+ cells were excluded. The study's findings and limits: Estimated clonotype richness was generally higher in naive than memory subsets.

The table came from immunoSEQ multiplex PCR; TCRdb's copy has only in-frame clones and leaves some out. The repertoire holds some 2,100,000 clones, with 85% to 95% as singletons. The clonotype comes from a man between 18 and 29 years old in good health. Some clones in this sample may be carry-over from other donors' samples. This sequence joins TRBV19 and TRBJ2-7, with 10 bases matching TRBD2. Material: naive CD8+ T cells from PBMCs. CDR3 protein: CASSTFSTSGTYEQYF. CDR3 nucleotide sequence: TGTGCCAGTAGTACGTTTTCAACTAGCGGGACCTACGAGCAGTACTTC.